The entry below describes one TCR beta chain. The protocol was immunoSEQ multiplex PCR, while the TCRdb copy is restricted to in-frame clones and leaves out a portion. The table records tens of thousands of clones, just over 90% of them present only once. These data come from a study of T cell changes during pregnancy in multiple sclerosis. Sequencing was performed on CD4+ T cells from peripheral blood mononuclear cells, taken in the second trimester of pregnancy. This receptor was obtained from a female donor with multiple sclerosis, enrolled in a pregnancy study.

The CDR3 region is CASSLHSSNEQYF. The DNA of the CDR3 is TGTGCCAGCAGCTTGCACAGCTCAAACGAGCAGTACTTC. The chain is built from TRBV5-5 and TRBJ2-7, with D hard to call. CDR1 and CDR2 from the germline V gene are SGHKS and YYEKEE (reference sequence). The ends were cut back, 1 base at V and 5 bases at J, with 10 bases in the middle. The CDR3 spans 13 residues.